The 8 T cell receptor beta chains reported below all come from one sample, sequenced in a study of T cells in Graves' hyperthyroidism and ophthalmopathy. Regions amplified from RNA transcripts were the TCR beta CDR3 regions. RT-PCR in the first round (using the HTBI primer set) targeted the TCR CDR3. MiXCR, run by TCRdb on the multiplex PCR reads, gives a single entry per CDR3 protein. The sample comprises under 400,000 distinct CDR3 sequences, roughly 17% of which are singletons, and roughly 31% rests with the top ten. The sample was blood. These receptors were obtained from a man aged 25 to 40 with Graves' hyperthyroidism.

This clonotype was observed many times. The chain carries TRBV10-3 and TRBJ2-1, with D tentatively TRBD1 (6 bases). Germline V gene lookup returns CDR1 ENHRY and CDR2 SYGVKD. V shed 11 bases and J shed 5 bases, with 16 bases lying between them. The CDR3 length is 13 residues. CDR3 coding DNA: TGTGCCGGAGCTGACAGGTCAGACAATGAGCAGTTCTTC. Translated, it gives CAGADRSDNEQFF.

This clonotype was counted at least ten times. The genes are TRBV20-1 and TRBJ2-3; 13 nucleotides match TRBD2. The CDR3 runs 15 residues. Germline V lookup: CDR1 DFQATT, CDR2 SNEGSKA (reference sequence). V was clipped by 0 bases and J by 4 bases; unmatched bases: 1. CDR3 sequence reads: CSARDTSGRADTQYF. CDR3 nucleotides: TGCAGTGCTAGAGATACTAGCGGGAGGGCAGATACGCAGTATTTT.

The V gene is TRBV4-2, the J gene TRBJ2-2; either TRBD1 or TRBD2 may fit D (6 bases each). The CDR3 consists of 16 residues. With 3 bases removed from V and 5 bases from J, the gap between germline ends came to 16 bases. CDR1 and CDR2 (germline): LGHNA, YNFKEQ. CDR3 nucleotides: TGTGCCAGCAGCCAGGGGGGCCGGGCCACAACCGGGGAGCTGTTTTTT. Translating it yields CASSQGGRATTGELFF.

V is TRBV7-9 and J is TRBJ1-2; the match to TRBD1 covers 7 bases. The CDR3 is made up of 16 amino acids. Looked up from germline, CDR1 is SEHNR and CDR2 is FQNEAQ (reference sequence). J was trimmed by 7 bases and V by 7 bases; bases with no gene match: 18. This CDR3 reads CASNIQGNGISAGYTF. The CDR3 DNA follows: TGTGCCAGCAACATACAGGGGAATGGGATCTCGGCTGGCTACACCTTC.

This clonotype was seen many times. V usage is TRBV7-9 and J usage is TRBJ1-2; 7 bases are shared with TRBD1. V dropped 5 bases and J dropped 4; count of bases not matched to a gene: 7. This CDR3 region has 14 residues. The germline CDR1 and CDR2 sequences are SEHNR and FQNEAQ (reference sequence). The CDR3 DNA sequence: TGTGCCAGCAGCCAAGGGGACAGCCCCTATGGCTACACCTTC. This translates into CASSQGDSPYGYTF.

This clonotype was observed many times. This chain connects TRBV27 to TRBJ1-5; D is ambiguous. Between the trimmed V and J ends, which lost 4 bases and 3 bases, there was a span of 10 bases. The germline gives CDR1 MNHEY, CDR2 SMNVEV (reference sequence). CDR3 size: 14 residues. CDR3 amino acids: CASSSTRDNQPQHF. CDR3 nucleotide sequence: TGTGCCAGCAGTTCCACAAGGGACAATCAGCCCCAGCATTTT.

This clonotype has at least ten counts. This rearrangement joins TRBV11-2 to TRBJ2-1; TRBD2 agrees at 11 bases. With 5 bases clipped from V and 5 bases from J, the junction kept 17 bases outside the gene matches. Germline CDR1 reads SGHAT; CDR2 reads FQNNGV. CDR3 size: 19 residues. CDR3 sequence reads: CASSQGRLIAGGTHNEQFF. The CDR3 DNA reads TGTGCCAGCAGCCAGGGACGGCTGATAGCGGGAGGGACGCACAATGAGCAGTTCTTC.

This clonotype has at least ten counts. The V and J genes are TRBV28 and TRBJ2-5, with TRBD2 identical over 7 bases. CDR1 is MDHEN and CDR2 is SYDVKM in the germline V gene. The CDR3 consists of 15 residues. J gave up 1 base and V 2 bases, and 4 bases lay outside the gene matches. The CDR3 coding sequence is TGTGCCAGCAGTTTAAGCGGGAATATCCAAGAGACCCAGTACTTC. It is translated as CASSLSGNIQETQYF.